The clone carrying this T cell receptor (beta chain) was detected ten times or more. The CDR3 sequence is 13 residues long. Germline V gene lookup returns CDR1 DFQATT and CDR2 SNEGSKA (reference sequence). Trimming removed 2 bases from V and 1 base from J, with 6 bases in between. This entry belongs to a study of T-cell reconstitution after alpha-beta-depleted transplantation in children. TCRbeta library construction was performed incorporating unique molecular identifiers. TCRdb re-analysed the PCR reads in MiXCR, keeping a single row per CDR3 protein. The sample comprises 80,000 or so distinct CDR3 sequences, roughly an eighth of which are singletons, and around a quarter rests with the top ten.

The sequencing used PBMCs, mostly from graft donor cells, collected 180 days after TCRalphabeta/CD19-depleted stem cell transplant. This sequence originates from a male patient aged 2 to 10 who had a stem cell transplant for acute lymphoblastic leukemia, so the T cells may come from the graft donor. This sequence joins TRBV20-1 and TRBJ2-4; D uncertain. The DNA of the CDR3 is TGCAGTGCTAGAAGGTCTGCCAAAAACATTCAGTACTTC. Its translation is CSARRSAKNIQYF.